A single sample gave rise to the 11 T cell receptor beta chains below, sequenced in a study of T cell responses to AZD1222 COVID-19 vaccine. Method: immunoSEQ multiplex PCR; TCRdb's copy keeps in-frame clones and lacks some. The data contain more than 110,000 clones, 92% of them singletons. This specimen consisted of peripheral blood, obtained 28 days after the second AZD1222 dose. All receptors come from an adult who received the AZD1222 COVID-19 vaccine.

There are a few counts of this clone. The chain's CDR3 is CASRETGFDTGELFF. DNA of the CDR3: TGTGCCAGCAGAGAGACAGGTTTCGACACCGGGGAGCTGTTTTTT. The V and J genes are TRBV6-5 and TRBJ2-2, with D possibly TRBD1 on 6 matching bases. Trimming removed 6 bases at V and 3 bases at J, with 14 bases between. The CDR3 has 15 amino acids. Germline V gives CDR1 MNHEY, CDR2 SVGAGI.

The chain joins TRBV28 to TRBJ2-7; the D call may be TRBD1 or TRBD2 (6 bases each). This CDR3 is 13 amino acids long. Germline V gives CDR1 MDHEN, CDR2 SYDVKM. V was cut by 2 bases and J by 5 bases, with 10 bases left in between. The CDR3 DNA sequence: TGTGCCAGCAGTTTAGGGGGGCTCGACGAGCAGTACTTC. The encoded protein is CASSLGGLDEQYF.

The chain employs TRBV7-9 and TRBJ2-1; perhaps TRBD2 as D (6 bases). This CDR3 is 13 amino acids long. V was trimmed by 6 bases and J by 8 bases, leaving 14 bases between them. Germline V CDR1 and CDR2: SEHNR, FQNEAQ (reference sequence). The CDR3 DNA is TGTGCCAGCAGGCCACCAGGGAGGCATGAGCAGTTCTTC. Translation gives CASRPPGRHEQFF.

The chain couples TRBV5-4 to TRBJ1-4, with 7 nucleotides matching TRBD1. This CDR3 contains 15 residues. Trimming removed 4 bases from V and 5 bases from J; junction bases left unmatched: 8. CDR1 and CDR2 from the germline V gene are SGHNT and YYREEE (reference sequence). CDR3 coding DNA: TGTGCCAGCAGCCCACGACAGGGCGTAAATGAAAAACTGTTTTTT. Residues: CASSPRQGVNEKLFF. The complete variable domain, with remaining parts taken from reference TRBV5-4 and TRBJ1-4, reads ETGVTQSPTHLIKTRGQQVTLRCSSQSGHNTVSWYQQALGQGPQFIFQYYREEENGRGNFPPRFSGLQFPNYSSELNVNALELDDSALYLCASSPRQGVNEKLFFGSGTQLSVL.

V gene TRBV5-1 combines with J gene TRBJ2-5; no firm D call. The CDR3 runs to 14 residues. Per germline, CDR1 SGHRS and CDR2 YFSETQ. Deletions cut 2 bases from V and 3 bases from J, with 11 bases between. CDR3 residues: CASSFLEREETQYF. The CDR3 DNA reads TGCGCCAGCAGCTTTCTCGAGCGAGAAGAGACCCAGTACTTC.

This chain uses TRBV11-2 with TRBJ2-1; no firm D call. The V end was cut by 4 bases, the J end by 12 bases, with 10 bases between. Germline CDR1 is SGHAT and CDR2 is FQNNGV. This CDR3 spans 11 amino acids. In DNA form, the CDR3 reads TGTGCCAGCAGCTATGTCTACGGGCAGTTCTTC. Its protein is CASSYVYGQFF.

V and J are TRBV3-1 (or the pseudogene TRBV3-2) and TRBJ1-6, with unresolved D. V was shortened by 0 bases and J by 3 bases, with 15 bases between the two germline ends. The CDR3 loop spans 18 amino acids. The germline gives CDR1 LGHDT, CDR2 YNNKEL (reference sequence). The CDR3 loop reads CASSQDVGHPLYNSPLHF. The CDR3 bases are TGTGCCAGCAGCCAAGATGTGGGCCACCCCCTCTATAATTCACCCCTCCACTTT.

The chain combines TRBV18 with TRBJ2-5; tentatively, D is TRBD2 (6 bases). From germline, CDR1 is KGHSH and CDR2 LQKENI. This CDR3 contains 13 residues. Trimming took 3 bases from V and 2 from J, leaving 7 bases between them. The CDR3 region is CASSPAGQETQYF. CDR3 bases: TGTGCCAGCTCACCGGCGGGACAAGAGACCCAGTACTTC.

The chain combines TRBV6-5 with TRBJ1-5, with D perhaps matching TRBD1 (6 bases). Germline-derived CDR1 and CDR2 are MNHEY and SVGAGI. There are 13 residues in the CDR3. Deletions cut 4 bases from V and 7 bases from J, with 11 bases between. As DNA, the CDR3 is TGTGCCAGCAGTTCAAACAGGGTCCAGCCCCAGCATTTT. This translates into CASSSNRVQPQHF.

The rearrangement links TRBV24-1 to TRBJ2-7, with 9 positions matching TRBD1. The CDR3 contains 16 residues. CDR1 and CDR2 from the germline V gene are KGHDR and SFDVKD. Trimming took 5 bases from V and 1 from J; bases not matched to a gene: 8. CDR3 in amino acids: CATSGSPGQGSYEQYF. CDR3 in DNA: TGTGCCACCAGTGGCTCGCCAGGACAGGGGTCCTACGAGCAGTACTTC.

The chain employs TRBV6-5 and TRBJ2-7; the D gene is possibly TRBD1 (5 bases). With 2 bases removed from V and 3 bases from J, the gap between germline ends came to 11 bases. The germline V gene has CDR1 MNHEY and CDR2 SVGAGI. The CDR3 consists of 14 residues. The DNA for the CDR3 is TGTGCCAGCAGTTACGTAGGCAGGGACTACGAGCAGTACTTC. Its protein product is CASSYVGRDYEQYF.